This passage covers 14 T cell receptor beta chains from one sample sequenced in a study of tumor-infiltrating lymphocytes in primary liver carcinoma (dated by TCRdb to about 2017). The sequencing machine was an Illumina HiSeq 2500. Using a constant-region primer and ProtoScript II reverse transcriptase, TCRbeta-specific cDNA was reverse-transcribed from 500 to 650 ng total RNA. Construction of the TCRbeta libraries relied on three nested rounds of multiplex PCR, following a slightly modified ARM-PCR procedure. Multiplex TRBV1-TRBV30 forward primers and a Cbeta reverse primer were used in the first two PCR rounds, each of which was run for around 9 cycles. Through fastp at Q25 and MiXCR, TCRdb rebuilt clones from the public reads, retaining in-frame beta chains. Records with the same CDR3 protein are collapsed into one entry carrying the most frequent genes and DNA. Present in this sample are about 60,000 distinct CDR3 sequences, roughly 70% of which were seen just once. The ten biggest clones cover 30% to 40% of the sample.

Total RNA and DNA were co-extracted without cell sorting from roughly 20-30 mg of bulk tissue using the AllPrep DNA/RNA mini kit. The material sequenced was liver tumor tissue from sampling region 4. Reading the label with the study, this specimen's cell subset or site is: tumor region T4, right-lateral pole. These receptors all come from a man aged 35 to 55 with primary liver carcinoma and hepatitis B virus infection.

About this clonotype itself: This is likely a read error, given that the CDR3 carries no conserved phenylalanine or tryptophan at its end. This chain uses TRBV29-1 with TRBJ2-1; D is undetermined. This CDR3 has 16 amino acids. Germline CDR1 SQVTM, CDR2 ANQGSEA. The CDR3 DNA reads TGCAACGTTGTCTTAGTTGCCGTACCCCCCTTCAATGAGCAGTTCCTC. It encodes CNVVLVAVPPFNEQFL.

This clonotype was seen at least ten times. The rearrangement joins TRBV29-1 to TRBJ2-7, with D perhaps TRBD2 (6 bases). Trimming stripped 4 bases from V and 6 bases from J, with 13 bases between. CDR3 length equals 12 residues. Per germline, CDR1 SQVTM and CDR2 ANQGSEA. CDR3 region: CSVGGGTGEQYF. The CDR3 nucleotides read TGCAGCGTTGGGGGTGGGACTGGCGAGCAGTACTTC.

Ten or more counts support this clonotype. V gene TRBV28 combines with J gene TRBJ2-3; 10 bases map to TRBD2. Germline loops: CDR1 MDHEN, CDR2 SYDVKM. This CDR3 contains 15 residues. Germline trimming cut 6 bases from V and 4 bases from J; bases unmatched to any gene: 7. The CDR3 DNA reads TGTGCCAGCAGGCCCCTAGGACTAGCGGCAGATACGCAGTATTTT. It translates to CASRPLGLAADTQYF.

About this clonotype: At one of its ends the junction is not consistent with the germline gene, which may arise from a read error. The V and J genes are TRBV13 and TRBJ2-5; 10 bases are a match to TRBD2. From germline, CDR1 is PRHDT and CDR2 FYEKMQ (reference sequence). CDR3 length: 14 residues. The CDR3 region has the DNA TGTGCAAGCAGTCAAGCGGGAGGGCAAGAGACCCTGTACTTC. This codes for CASSQAGGQETLYF.

In regard to this clonotype: A much larger clone lies one base from this, so it may be a read error. V gene TRBV11-2 combines with J gene TRBJ1-3; tentative D call: TRBD1 (6 bases). CDR1 and CDR2 from the germline V gene are SGHAT and FQNNGV. Trimming removed 4 bases from V and 4 bases from J, with 11 bases in between. The length of the CDR3 is 14 residues. The CDR3 DNA reads TGTGCCAGCAGCTCCTCGACAGGAGGAAACACCATATATTTT. Residues: CASSSSTGGNTIYF.

This clonotype appeared a few times. This chain uses TRBV7-8 with TRBJ2-1; 9 positions agree with TRBD2. In germline, CDR1 is SGHVS, CDR2 FQNEAQ. The V segment lost 1 base and the J segment 6 bases; nucleotides outside the gene matches: 7. The CDR3 has 16 amino acids. CDR3 sequence (DNA): TGTGCCAGCAGCTTAGTAGTAGCGGGAGATGGCAATGAGCAGTTCTTC. Protein product: CASSLVVAGDGNEQFF.

As for this clonotype: Given the absence of the conserved phenylalanine or tryptophan at the CDR3 end, a read error is likely. This chain joins TRBV12-5 and TRBJ2-7; TRBD2 matches 12 bases. Losses at the gene ends were 8 bases for V and 4 bases for J; bases not matched to a gene: 15. Per germline, CDR1 LGHNT and CDR2 FRNRAP. This CDR3 is 17 amino acids long. In nucleotides, the CDR3 is TGTGCTAGTCGGCATAGACTAGCGGGAGCGGTTAGTTACGAGCAGTACATC. Protein product: CASRHRLAGAVSYEQYI.

This clonotype was counted once. A much bigger clone sits one base away, suggesting this may be a read error. The V call is TRBV29-1, the J call TRBJ1-2; perhaps TRBD1 as D (6 bases). The V gene lost 4 bases and the J gene lost 12 bases, with 24 bases spanning the gap. CDR1 and CDR2 (germline): SQVTM, ANQGSEA. The CDR3 contains 14 residues. DNA for the CDR3: TGCAGCGTTGTGGACGGGGGCGCTTTGAAGGGCCACACCTTC. It encodes CSVVDGGALKGHTF.

The chain links TRBV11-2 to TRBJ1-1, with 7 bases fitting TRBD1. This CDR3 region has 16 residues. Germline V lookup: CDR1 SGHAT, CDR2 FQNNGV. The V segment lost 10 bases and the J segment 2 bases; nucleotides outside the gene matches: 16. The CDR3: CANSPSRGLVNTEAFF. The CDR3, as DNA: TGTGCCAATAGCCCATCCAGGGGGTTGGTAAACACTGAAGCTTTCTTT.

Regarding this clonotype: This may stem from a read error, because a much larger clone lies one nucleotide away. CDR3 DNA sequence: TGTGCCTGGGGTGGCCATACAAATCAGCCCCAGCATTTT. Translation gives CAWGGHTNQPQHF. J is TRBJ1-5 and V is TRBV30, with D unclear. CDR3 length: 13 residues. Per the germline V gene, CDR1 is GTSNPN and CDR2 is SVGIG (reference sequence). V was pared by 5 bases and J by 4 bases, with 12 bases between.

This clonotype has more than one count but fewer than ten. This chain connects TRBV29-1 to TRBJ1-1; 10 nucleotides line up with TRBD1. CDR1 SQVTM and CDR2 ANQGSEA come from the germline V gene. There are 14 residues in the CDR3. V shed 6 bases and J 7 bases; nucleotides not matched to a gene: 11. The CDR3 reads CSVRPGQGFGEAFF. The CDR3 DNA is TGCAGCGTGCGACCGGGACAGGGGTTTGGTGAAGCTTTCTTT.

The table lists this clonotype with many counts. The CDR3 sequence is CASSETANYGYTF. As DNA, the CDR3 is TGCGCCAGCAGCGAGACAGCTAACTATGGCTACACCTTC. The gene calls are TRBV4-1 and TRBJ1-2; D is possibly TRBD1 (5 bases). The CDR3 is 13 residues long. The germline V gene encodes CDR1 MGHRA and CDR2 YSYEKL. Trimming took 5 bases from V and 0 from J, leaving 7 bases between them.

Details on this clonotype: At one end the junction does not follow the germline gene, possibly because of a read error. The rearrangement joins TRBV6-1 to TRBJ2-3; 8 bases fit TRBD2. The CDR3 has 15 residues. Germline values: CDR1 MNHNS, CDR2 SASEGT. CDR3 residues: CASSELAGSTVTQYF. CDR3 in DNA: TGTGCCAGCAGTGAACTAGCGGGTAGCACAGTTACGCAATATTTT.

Concerning this clonotype: Relative to the germline gene, one junction end is altered; a read error may explain this. This sequence joins TRBV28 and TRBJ2-4, with a tentative D call TRBD2 (6 bases). In germline, CDR1 is MDHEN, CDR2 SYDVKM. The CDR3 covers 17 residues. For the CDR3, the DNA is TGTGCCAGCAGTTTATTGACTAGAGGGATAGCCCAAAACATTCAGTACTTC. This translates into CASSLLTRGIAQNIQYF.